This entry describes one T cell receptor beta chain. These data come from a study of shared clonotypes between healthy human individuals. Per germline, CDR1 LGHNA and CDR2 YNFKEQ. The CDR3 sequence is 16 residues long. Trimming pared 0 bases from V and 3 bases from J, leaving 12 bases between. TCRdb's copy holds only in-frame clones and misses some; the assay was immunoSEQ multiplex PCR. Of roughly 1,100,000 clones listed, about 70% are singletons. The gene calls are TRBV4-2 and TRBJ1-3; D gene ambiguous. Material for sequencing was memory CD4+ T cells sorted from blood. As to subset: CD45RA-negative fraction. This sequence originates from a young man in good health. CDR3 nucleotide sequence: TGTGCCAGCAGCCAAGAGTCCCTTAGATATGGAAACACCATATATTTT. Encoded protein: CASSQESLRYGNTIYF.